The 22 T cell receptor beta chains given below trace back to one sample, sequenced in a study of regulatory T cells in long-lasting Graves disease. TCR beta libraries were built with iRepertoire HTBI primers and Arm-PCR of CDR3 regions. TCRdb recomputed calls from the multiplex PCR reads with MiXCR, one row per CDR3 protein. Of over 450,000 distinct CDR3 sequences in the sample, 20% to 25% are singletons; the top ten hold more than 6%. Time point in this sample: persistent/refractory GD, antithyroid drugs over 5 years with positive TRAb. Researchers made the TCR library from RNA that was extracted from PBMCs. The sample was peripheral blood mononuclear cells (PBMCs), taken when the disease was refractory, from a patient treated with antithyroid drugs. The source is a female donor with Graves disease.

Many counts were recorded for this clonotype. J is TRBJ2-5 and V is TRBV6-1, with TRBD2 matching 12 bases. V gave up 3 bases and J gave up 2 bases; unmatched junction bases: 10. Germline V gives CDR1 MNHNS, CDR2 SASEGT. The CDR3 runs to 18 residues. The CDR3 nucleotides are TGTGCCAGCAGTGACCGACTAGCGGGAGCTAGGGCTCAAGAGACCCAGTACTTC. Translation gives CASSDRLAGARAQETQYF.

This clonotype was counted only a few times. The chain employs TRBV20-1 and TRBJ1-6; 10 bases are shared with TRBD1. The V and J ends lost 7 bases and 9 bases, in that order; junction bases with no gene match: 6. The germline V gene has CDR1 DFQATT and CDR2 SNEGSKA (reference sequence). This CDR3 is 13 amino acids long. CDR3 sequence (DNA): TGCAGTGGCTCCGGGACAGGGGTTTCACCCCTCCACTTT. Residues: CSGSGTGVSPLHF.

This clonotype was seen at least ten times. V usage is TRBV12-3 or TRBV12-4 and J usage is TRBJ1-5, with TRBD1 as a possible D gene (5 bases). With 3 bases removed from V and 10 bases from J, the gap between germline ends came to 13 bases. This CDR3 is built from 13 residues. CDR3 in amino acids: CASSLGFQGPQHF. As DNA, the CDR3 is TGTGCCAGCAGTTTGGGCTTTCAGGGACCCCAGCATTTT.

At least ten counts were recorded for this clonotype. V and J are TRBV28 and TRBJ2-5, with 10 bases identical to TRBD2. The CDR3 runs to 18 residues. Per germline, CDR1 MDHEN and CDR2 SYDVKM. V lost 4 bases, J lost 0 bases, and 11 bases stayed unmatched. The CDR3 DNA reads as TGTGCCAGCAGTTCGCCCTTCACTAGCGGGGATTACCAAGAGACCCAGTACTTC. Residues: CASSSPFTSGDYQETQYF.

The table lists this clonotype with a count of one. The chain uses TRBV12-3 or TRBV12-4 and TRBJ1-6, with TRBD1 as a possible D gene (6 bases). Trimming stripped 1 base from V and 12 bases from J, with 7 bases between. The CDR3 sequence is 12 residues long. The CDR3 nucleotides are TGTGCCAGCAGTTTAGAGGGGGTACCCCTCCACTTT. Protein product: CASSLEGVPLHF.

This clonotype was observed many times. The chain couples TRBV12-3 or TRBV12-4 to TRBJ2-5, with TRBD2 as a possible D gene (6 bases). This CDR3 spans 14 amino acids. The V end lost 5 bases, the J end lost 5 bases, and 15 bases lay between the germline ends. The CDR3 here is CASSGGWGTETQYF. Here the CDR3 DNA reads TGTGCCAGCAGTGGGGGGTGGGGGACGGAGACCCAGTACTTC.

This clonotype was seen ten or more times. The chain has TRBV28 and TRBJ1-2; D is undetermined. The V and J ends lost 7 bases and 6 bases respectively, with 12 bases between them. CDR3 length equals 12 residues. Germline CDR1 and CDR2: MDHEN and SYDVKM. This CDR3 is CASTLDTNGYTF. In DNA, the CDR3 is TGTGCCAGCACTCTCGACACGAATGGCTACACCTTC.

This clonotype was counted many times. The chain carries TRBV28 and TRBJ2-5; D is tentatively TRBD1 or TRBD2 (6 bases each). Trimming removed 5 bases from V and 0 bases from J, with 10 bases in between. The CDR3 is 14 residues long. Germline CDR1 reads MDHEN; CDR2 reads SYDVKM. Written as DNA, the CDR3 is TGTGCCAGCAGTGCTCGGGGGCACCAAGAGACCCAGTACTTC. It translates to CASSARGHQETQYF.

This clonotype turned up a few times. This chain connects TRBV12-3 or TRBV12-4 to TRBJ2-3; tentative D call: TRBD2 (6 bases). The V and J ends lost 6 bases and 2 bases respectively, with 15 bases between them. The CDR3 sequence is 15 residues long. Here the CDR3 reads CASSPSGLFTDTQYF. In DNA, the CDR3 is TGTGCCAGCAGCCCTTCCGGACTATTCACAGATACGCAGTATTTT.

The V and J genes are TRBV15 and TRBJ1-3, with no clear D. CDR1 is LNHNV and CDR2 is YYDKDF in the germline V gene (reference sequence). Trimming removed 0 bases at V and 0 bases at J, with 6 bases between. CDR3 length equals 15 residues. The CDR3 sequence is CATSRDFYSGNTIYF. The CDR3 DNA reads as TGTGCCACCAGCAGAGATTTTTACTCTGGAAACACCATATATTTT.

This clonotype was picked up a small number of times. CDR3 sequence reads: CASSQEKPRLDYSPLHF. CDR3 nucleotides: TGCGCCAGCAGCCAAGAGAAACCTCGATTAGACTATTCACCCCTCCACTTT. This chain uses TRBV4-3 with TRBJ1-6; D uncertain. Trimming left V 0 bases short and J 8 bases short, with 17 bases between. The CDR3 covers 17 residues. Germline V gives CDR1 LGHNA, CDR2 YSLEER.

This clonotype was detected ten times or more. The gene calls are TRBV6-1 and TRBJ1-6, with D unclear. From germline, CDR1 is MNHNS and CDR2 SASEGT. The ends were cut back, 3 bases at V and 13 bases at J, with 7 bases in the middle. The CDR3 is 11 residues long. CDR3: CASSERPPLHF. CDR3 coding DNA: TGTGCCAGCAGTGAGCGGCCTCCCCTCCACTTT.

This clonotype was observed a few times. In DNA form, the CDR3 reads TGTGCCAGCAGCTCGGGAGGGAATGAGCAGTTCTTC. Its translation is CASSSGGNEQFF. The chain has TRBV5-5 and TRBJ2-1; TRBD2 agrees at 8 bases. Germline V gene sequence: CDR1 SGHKS, CDR2 YYEKEE (reference sequence). After removal of 3 bases from V and 7 bases from J, the junction contained 0 bases not matched to a gene. The CDR3 length is 12 residues.

The chain recombines TRBV7-8 with TRBJ2-5; 9 nucleotides agree with TRBD2. The CDR3 has 16 amino acids. Germline CDR1 is SGHVS and CDR2 is FQNEAQ. Losses at the gene ends were 0 bases for V and 7 bases for J; bases not matched to a gene: 9. In DNA, the CDR3 is TGTGCCAGCAGCTTAGCCTCGACTAGCGGTACGGGGACCCAGTACTTC. Translation: CASSLASTSGTGTQYF.

This clonotype has ten or more counts. CDR3 loop: CASTLGGQETQYF. In DNA, the CDR3 is TGTGCCAGCACCCTGGGGGGCCAAGAGACCCAGTACTTC. The V gene is TRBV6-1, the J gene TRBJ2-5, with D possibly being TRBD2 (6 bases). Germline V gene sequence: CDR1 MNHNS, CDR2 SASEGT. Trimming took 7 bases from V and 1 from J, leaving 10 bases between them. The CDR3 consists of 13 residues.

This clonotype was seen many times. The chain carries TRBV27 and TRBJ1-4; TRBD1 matches at 7 bases. The CDR3 consists of 16 residues. With V trimmed by 4 bases and J by 4 bases, 9 bases remained unmatched. The V gene's germline CDR1 is MNHEY and CDR2 SMNVEV (reference sequence). CDR3 sequence: CASSSSWTGGNEKLFF. CDR3 sequence (DNA): TGTGCCAGCAGTTCCTCATGGACAGGCGGTAATGAAAAACTGTTTTTT.

The chain employs TRBV12-3 or TRBV12-4 and TRBJ2-4; D ambiguous. V was shortened by 3 bases and J by 3 bases, with 9 bases between the two germline ends. CDR3 length: 14 residues. In nucleotides, the CDR3 is TGTGCCAGCAGTTTTTCAGGTGGCAAAAACATTCAGTACTTC. Translated, it gives CASSFSGGKNIQYF.

This clonotype has a count of ten or more. The J gene is TRBJ2-7, the V gene TRBV6-2 or TRBV6-3; D might be TRBD2 (7 bases). This CDR3 has 14 residues. Per the germline V gene, CDR1 is MNHEY and CDR2 is SVGEGT. Trimming left V 6 bases short and J 3 bases short, with 15 bases between. The CDR3 region is CASRKGGGGYEQYF. CDR3 nucleotides: TGTGCCAGCAGGAAAGGAGGGGGGGGCTACGAGCAGTACTTC.

The rearrangement joins TRBV7-9 to TRBJ1-1; D not certain. This CDR3 is built from 12 residues. V dropped 4 bases and J dropped 6 bases, with 9 bases sitting between them. In germline, CDR1 is SEHNR, CDR2 FQNEAQ (reference sequence). The CDR3 is CASSSIDPEAFF. The CDR3 DNA is TGTGCCAGCAGCTCAATTGATCCTGAAGCTTTCTTT. Complete variable domain (other parts from reference TRBV7-9 and TRBJ1-1): DTGVSQNPRHKITKRGQNVTFRCDPISEHNRLYWYRQTLGQGPEFLTYFQNEAQLEKSRLLSDRFSAERPKGSFSTLEIQRTEQGDSAMYLCASSSIDPEAFFGQGTRLTVV.

This clonotype has a count of ten or more. The V gene is TRBV10-3, the J gene TRBJ2-7; tentative D call: TRBD2 (6 bases). V was cut by 3 bases and J by 4 bases, with 7 bases left in between. The length of the CDR3 is 12 residues. The germline gives CDR1 ENHRY, CDR2 SYGVKD. The CDR3 loop reads CAISEGGYEQYF. In DNA form, the CDR3 reads TGTGCCATCAGTGAAGGAGGGTACGAGCAGTACTTC.

Comment on this clonotype: A much bigger clone sits one base away, suggesting this may be a read error. V gene TRBV2 combines with J gene TRBJ2-2, with 7 bases aligning to TRBD1. Germline assignment: CDR1 SNHLY and CDR2 FYNNEI. The CDR3 totals 16 residues. The CDR3 DNA sequence: TGTGCCAGCAGCGCCACAGGGGCGTGGGACACCGGGGAGCCGTTTTTT. Protein product: CASSATGAWDTGEPFF.

J is TRBJ1-5 and V is TRBV7-2; no clear D. Between the trimmed V and J ends, which lost 4 bases and 6 bases, there was a span of 13 bases. CDR1 and CDR2 (germline): SGHTA, FQGNSA. The CDR3 runs 14 residues. CDR3 coding DNA: TGTGCCAGCAGCTCCGACCCCACTCCTCAGCCCCAGCATTTT. As protein: CASSSDPTPQPQHF.